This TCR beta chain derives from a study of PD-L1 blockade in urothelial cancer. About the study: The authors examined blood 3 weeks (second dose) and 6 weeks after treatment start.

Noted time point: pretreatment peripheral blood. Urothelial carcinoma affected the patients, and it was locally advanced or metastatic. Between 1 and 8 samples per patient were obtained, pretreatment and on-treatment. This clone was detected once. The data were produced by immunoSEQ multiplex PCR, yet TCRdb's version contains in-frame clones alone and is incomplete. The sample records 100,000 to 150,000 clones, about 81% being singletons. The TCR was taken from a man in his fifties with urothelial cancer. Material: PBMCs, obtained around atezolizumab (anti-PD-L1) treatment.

The CDR3: CASNSMNTIYF. Written as DNA, the CDR3 is TGTGCCAGCAATAGCATGAACACCATATATTTT. The V call is TRBV6-1, the J call TRBJ1-3; D gene unclear. Germline assignment: CDR1 MNHNS and CDR2 SASEGT. The germline V and J ends were trimmed by 7 bases and 7 bases, with 8 bases remaining between them. CDR3 size: 11 residues.